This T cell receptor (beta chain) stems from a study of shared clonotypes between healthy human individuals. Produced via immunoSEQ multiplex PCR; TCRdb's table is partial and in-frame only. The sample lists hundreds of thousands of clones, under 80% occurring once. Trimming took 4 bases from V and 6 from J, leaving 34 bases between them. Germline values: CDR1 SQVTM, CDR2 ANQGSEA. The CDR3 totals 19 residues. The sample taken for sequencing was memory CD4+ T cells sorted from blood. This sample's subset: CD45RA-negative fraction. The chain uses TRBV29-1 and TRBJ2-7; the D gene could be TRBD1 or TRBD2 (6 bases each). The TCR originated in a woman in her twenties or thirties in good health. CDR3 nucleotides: TGCAGCGTTGCTGGGTGGGCTGGGGGCATTAATAGCGGTCCCATCGAGCAGTACTTC. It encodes CSVAGWAGGINSGPIEQYF.